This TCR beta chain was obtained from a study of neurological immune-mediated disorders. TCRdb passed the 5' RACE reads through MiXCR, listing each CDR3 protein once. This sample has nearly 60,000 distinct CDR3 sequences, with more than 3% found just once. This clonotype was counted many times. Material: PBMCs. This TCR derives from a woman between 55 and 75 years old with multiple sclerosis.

The CDR3 loop is CSAQTSGTGNQPQHF. The DNA for the CDR3 is TGCAGTGCTCAAACCTCCGGGACAGGGAATCAGCCCCAGCATTTT. This chain uses TRBV20-1 with TRBJ1-5; 9 bases map to TRBD1. Germline trimming cut 5 bases from V and 4 bases from J; bases unmatched to any gene: 9. Germline V lookup: CDR1 DFQATT, CDR2 SNEGSKA (reference sequence). This CDR3 is 15 amino acids long.